The 18 T cell receptor beta chains presented below share a single source sample, sequenced in a study of cytomegalovirus exposure and HLA in healthy donors. This PCR relied on a set of 60 Vbeta primers and 13 Jbeta primers. Profiled with immunoSEQ multiplex PCR; TCRdb holds only in-frame clones, not every one. The sample yields around 150,000 clones, roughly 77% seen once. Sequencing was carried out using PBMCs. All receptors derive from a man aged 30 to 39 in good health.

The CDR3 region is CASSLASGLNQPQHF. In nucleotides, the CDR3 is TGTGCCAGCAGCTTAGCGTCAGGTCTAAATCAGCCCCAGCATTTT. This chain links TRBV7-6 with TRBJ1-5; D is undetermined. Germline loops: CDR1 SGHVS, CDR2 FNYEAQ. Between the trimmed V and J ends, which lost 0 bases and 4 bases, there was a span of 10 bases. The CDR3 length is 15 residues.

The chain is built from TRBV2 and TRBJ1-2; 11 nucleotides match TRBD1. This CDR3 comprises 15 residues. CDR1 is SNHLY, CDR2 FYNNEI, per germline. Losses at the gene ends were 6 bases for V and 2 bases for J; bases not matched to a gene: 5. CDR3 nucleotides: TGTGCCAGCAGGGGGACAGGGGGTCGAAACTATGGCTACACCTTC. Translating gives CASRGTGGRNYGYTF.

This sequence joins TRBV7-9 and TRBJ1-1, with D uncertain. The germline CDR1 and CDR2 sequences are SEHNR and FQNEAQ (reference sequence). The CDR3 length is 12 residues. Deletions cut 7 bases from V and 2 bases from J, with 8 bases between. The CDR3, as DNA: TGTGCCAGCAATGGCCTTAACACTGAAGCTTTCTTT. Its translation: CASNGLNTEAFF.

In this sample, this clone turned up once. V and J are TRBV25-1 and TRBJ1-2; 8 bases are a match to TRBD1. Losses at the gene ends were 5 bases for V and 2 bases for J; bases not matched to a gene: 16. CDR1 is MGHDK, CDR2 SYGVNS, per germline. This CDR3 comprises 18 residues. CDR3 bases: TGTGCCAGCAGTCCGCCAGAGGGACAGGCACCCCCGAACTATGGCTACACCTTC. This sequence encodes CASSPPEGQAPPNYGYTF.

This rearrangement joins TRBV30 to TRBJ1-5; possibly TRBD1 for D (5 bases). This CDR3 is 15 amino acids long. CDR1 and CDR2 from the germline V gene are GTSNPN and SVGIG (reference sequence). With 3 bases removed from V and 4 bases from J, the gap between germline ends came to 16 bases. CDR3 region: CAWSPDGRGNQPQHF. The CDR3, as DNA: TGTGCCTGGAGCCCCGACGGAAGGGGTAATCAGCCCCAGCATTTT. The whole variable domain, remainder taken from reference TRBV30 and TRBJ1-5, is SQTIHQWPATLVQPVGSPLSLECTVEGTSNPNLYWYRQAAGRGLQLLFYSVGIGQISSEVPQNLSASRPQDRQFILSSKKLLLSDSGFYLCAWSPDGRGNQPQHFGDGTRLSIL.

V is TRBV7-9 and J is TRBJ1-1; no definite D call. This CDR3 is built from 15 residues. Looked up from germline, CDR1 is SEHNR and CDR2 is FQNEAQ (reference sequence). V shed 6 bases and J shed 5 bases, with 19 bases lying between them. CDR3 protein: CASRSIKIAVTEAFF. The DNA of the CDR3 is TGTGCCAGCAGATCGATTAAGATTGCGGTGACTGAAGCTTTCTTT.

This clone was picked up a small number of times. The chain uses TRBV12-5 and TRBJ2-7; D not certain. Trimming removed 7 bases at V and 2 bases at J, with 12 bases between. Per germline, CDR1 LGHNT and CDR2 FRNRAP. This CDR3 has 13 residues. The CDR3 sequence is CASAGLAPYEQYF. The CDR3 DNA reads TGTGCTAGTGCCGGATTAGCCCCCTACGAGCAGTACTTC. The complete variable domain, with remaining parts taken from reference TRBV12-5 and TRBJ2-7, reads DARVTQTPRHKVTEMGQEVTMRCQPILGHNTVFWYRQTMMQGLELLAYFRNRAPLDDSGMPKDRFSAEMPDATLATLKIQPSEPRDSAVYFCASAGLAPYEQYFGPGTRLTVT.

J is TRBJ2-1 and V is TRBV5-1; 9 bases are a match to TRBD2. CDR3 size: 15 residues. Losses at the gene ends were 1 base for V and 5 bases for J; bases not matched to a gene: 4. Germline V gene lookup returns CDR1 SGHRS and CDR2 YFSETQ. Written as DNA, the CDR3 is TGCGCCAGCAGCTTGTGGCAGCGGGAGGACAATGAGCAGTTCTTC. Translated: CASSLWQREDNEQFF.

The CDR3 DNA is TGTGCCAGCAGCTTAACAGGGGTATTGAAGGAAAAACTGTTTTTT. This encodes CASSLTGVLKEKLFF. V is TRBV5-6 and J is TRBJ1-4; 7 nucleotides match TRBD1. Germline values: CDR1 SGHDT, CDR2 YYEEEE. V lost 2 bases and J lost 8; bases outside the gene matches: 9. CDR3 length: 15 residues.

The chain joins TRBV18 to TRBJ2-7, with 8 bases lining up with TRBD2. The CDR3 runs 16 residues. CDR1 and CDR2 from the germline V gene are KGHSH and LQKENI. V lost 3 bases and J lost 0; bases outside the gene matches: 7. CDR3 coding DNA: TGTGCCAGCTCACCGGGGTCGGGAGGGAGCTCCTACGAGCAGTACTTC. It codes for CASSPGSGGSSYEQYF.

The chain links TRBV25-1 to TRBJ2-7, with D possibly matching TRBD1 (6 bases). The length of the CDR3 is 13 residues. V lost 7 bases and J lost 0, with 10 bases in between. CDR1 and CDR2 from the germline V gene are MGHDK and SYGVNS. The CDR3 sequence: CASTLGGSYEQYF. The CDR3 nucleotides are TGTGCCAGCACTCTAGGGGGCTCCTACGAGCAGTACTTC.

This sequence joins TRBV11-3 and TRBJ2-3; tentatively, D is TRBD1 (7 bases). Per the germline V gene, CDR1 is SGHNT and CDR2 is YENEEA. Trimming shortened V by 0 bases and J by 4 bases, and 17 bases separated the two germline ends. The CDR3 spans 17 residues. The CDR3, as DNA: TGTGCCAGCAGCTTAGATCAGGGGGGATTTAACGCAGATACGCAGTATTTT. Translating gives CASSLDQGGFNADTQYF.

This chain links TRBV5-6 with TRBJ1-3; D gene unclear. Trimming removed 7 bases from V and 0 bases from J, with 14 bases in between. The CDR3 totals 15 residues. Germline V gene lookup returns CDR1 SGHDT and CDR2 YYEEEE. This CDR3 is CASQPAGYSGNTIYF. CDR3 DNA sequence: TGTGCCAGCCAACCCGCGGGGTACTCTGGAAACACCATATATTTT.

The chain has TRBV29-1 and TRBJ2-2; TRBD1 agrees at 9 bases. Germline CDR1 reads SQVTM; CDR2 reads ANQGSEA. V was pared by 6 bases and J by 7 bases, with 9 bases of the junction left unmatched. The CDR3 has 14 amino acids. The DNA of the CDR3 is TGCAGCGTCCTACAGGGACAGGGACACGGGGAGCTGTTTTTT. It yields the protein CSVLQGQGHGELFF.

The chain has TRBV10-1 and TRBJ2-7; TRBD2 agrees at 12 bases. The CDR3 consists of 18 residues. The trim removed 8 bases at V and 1 base at J, leaving 15 bases unmatched. The germline V gene encodes CDR1 WNHNN and CDR2 SYGVQD (reference sequence). DNA for the CDR3: TGCGCCAGCTCCCCAGGGCTAGCGGGAGGGAGGCTGTCCTACGAGCAGTACTTC. Translation: CASSPGLAGGRLSYEQYF.

The chain employs TRBV4-3 and TRBJ2-7, with 7 nucleotides matching TRBD2. The V and J ends lost 3 bases and 2 bases, in that order; junction bases with no gene match: 4. The CDR3 covers 14 residues. The germline V gene encodes CDR1 LGHNA and CDR2 YSLEER. CDR3 sequence: CASSQTSSPYEQYF. CDR3 DNA sequence: TGCGCCAGCAGCCAGACTAGCTCCCCCTACGAGCAGTACTTC.

The chain couples TRBV2 to TRBJ2-7; perhaps TRBD2 as D (5 bases). Germline lookup yields CDR1 SNHLY and CDR2 FYNNEI. The CDR3 loop spans 14 amino acids. With 6 bases removed from V and 4 bases from J, the gap between germline ends came to 16 bases. This chain's CDR3 is CASRSGKVSYEQYF. CDR3 bases: TGTGCCAGCAGAAGCGGCAAGGTATCGTACGAGCAGTACTTC. Looking up the rest from reference TRBV2 and TRBJ2-7 gives the full variable domain: EPEVTQTPSHQVTQMGQEVILRCVPISNHLYFYWYRQILGQKVEFLVSFYNNEISEKSEIFDDQFSVERPDGSNFTLKIRSTKLEDSAMYFCASRSGKVSYEQYFGPGTRLTVT.

The V call is TRBV14, the J call TRBJ2-5; TRBD2 matches 8 bases. CDR1 and CDR2 from the germline V gene are SGHDN and FVKESK. The CDR3 loop spans 16 amino acids. Trimming took 4 bases from V and 5 from J; bases not matched to a gene: 12. This CDR3 is CASSPGLVGIGETQYF. The CDR3 DNA is TGTGCCAGCAGCCCGGGACTAGTCGGGATCGGGGAGACCCAGTACTTC. Supplemented by reference TRBV14 and TRBJ2-5, the full variable domain reads EAGVTQFPSHSVIEKGQTVTLRCDPISGHDNLYWYRRVMGKEIKFLLHFVKESKQDESGMPNNRFLAERTGGTYSTLKVQPAELEDSGVYFCASSPGLVGIGETQYFGPGTRLLVL.